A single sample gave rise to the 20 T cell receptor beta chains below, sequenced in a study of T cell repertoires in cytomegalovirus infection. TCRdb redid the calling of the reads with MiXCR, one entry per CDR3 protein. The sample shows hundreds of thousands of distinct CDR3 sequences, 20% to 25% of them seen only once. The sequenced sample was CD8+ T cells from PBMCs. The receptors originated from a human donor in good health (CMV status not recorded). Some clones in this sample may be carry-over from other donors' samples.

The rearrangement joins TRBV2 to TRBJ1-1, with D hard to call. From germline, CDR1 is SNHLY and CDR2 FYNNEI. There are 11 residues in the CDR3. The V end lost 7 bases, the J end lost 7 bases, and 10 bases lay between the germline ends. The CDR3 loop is CASILGGEAFF. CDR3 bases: TGTGCCAGCATATTGGGCGGTGAAGCTTTCTTT.

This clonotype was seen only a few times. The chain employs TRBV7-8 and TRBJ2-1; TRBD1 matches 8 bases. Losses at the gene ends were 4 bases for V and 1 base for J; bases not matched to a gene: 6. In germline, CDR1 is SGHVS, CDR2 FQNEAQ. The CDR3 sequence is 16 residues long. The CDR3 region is CASSSSGTGSYNEQFF. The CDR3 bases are TGTGCCAGCAGCTCCTCCGGGACAGGATCCTACAATGAGCAGTTCTTC.

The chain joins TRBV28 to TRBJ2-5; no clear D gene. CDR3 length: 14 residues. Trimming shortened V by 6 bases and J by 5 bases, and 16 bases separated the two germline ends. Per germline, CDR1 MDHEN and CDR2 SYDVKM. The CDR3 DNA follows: TGTGCCAGCAGCCTACAGAGGAGTGGGGAGACCCAGTACTTC. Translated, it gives CASSLQRSGETQYF.

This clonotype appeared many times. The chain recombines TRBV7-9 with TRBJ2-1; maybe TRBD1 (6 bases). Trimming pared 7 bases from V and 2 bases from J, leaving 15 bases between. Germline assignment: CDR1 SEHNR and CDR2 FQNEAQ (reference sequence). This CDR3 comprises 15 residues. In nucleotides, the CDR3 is TGTGCCAGCACCCCAACAGGGAGCACCTACAATGAGCAGTTCTTC. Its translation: CASTPTGSTYNEQFF.

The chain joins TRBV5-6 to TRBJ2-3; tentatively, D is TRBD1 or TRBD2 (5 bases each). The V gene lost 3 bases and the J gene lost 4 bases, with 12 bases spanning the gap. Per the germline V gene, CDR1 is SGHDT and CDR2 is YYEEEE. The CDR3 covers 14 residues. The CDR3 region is CASSWGRPADTQYF. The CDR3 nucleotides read TGTGCCAGCAGCTGGGGACGGCCGGCAGATACGCAGTATTTT. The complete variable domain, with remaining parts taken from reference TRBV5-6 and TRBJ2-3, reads DAGVTQSPTHLIKTRGQQVTLRCSPKSGHDTVSWYQQALGQGPQFIFQYYEEEERQRGNFPDRFSGHQFPNYSSELNVNALLLGDSALYLCASSWGRPADTQYFGPGTRLTVL.

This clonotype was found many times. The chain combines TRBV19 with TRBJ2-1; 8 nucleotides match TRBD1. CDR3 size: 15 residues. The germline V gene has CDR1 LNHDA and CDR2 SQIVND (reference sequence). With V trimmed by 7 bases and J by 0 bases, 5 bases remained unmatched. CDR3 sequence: CASIVTGGSYNEQFF. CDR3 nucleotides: TGTGCCAGTATAGTCACAGGGGGCTCCTACAATGAGCAGTTCTTC.

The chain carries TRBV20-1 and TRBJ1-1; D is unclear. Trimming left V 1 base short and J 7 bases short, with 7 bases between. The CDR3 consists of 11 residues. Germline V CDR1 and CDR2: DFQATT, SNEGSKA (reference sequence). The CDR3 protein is CSARAGDEAFF. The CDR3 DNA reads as TGCAGTGCTAGAGCGGGAGATGAAGCTTTCTTT.

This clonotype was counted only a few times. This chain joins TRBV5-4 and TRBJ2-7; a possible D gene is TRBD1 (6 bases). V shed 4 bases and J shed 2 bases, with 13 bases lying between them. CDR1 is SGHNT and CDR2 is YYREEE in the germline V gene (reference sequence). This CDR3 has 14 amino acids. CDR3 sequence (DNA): TGTGCCAGCAGCCCTAACAGGGCTACCTACGAGCAGTACGTC. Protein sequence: CASSPNRATYEQYV.

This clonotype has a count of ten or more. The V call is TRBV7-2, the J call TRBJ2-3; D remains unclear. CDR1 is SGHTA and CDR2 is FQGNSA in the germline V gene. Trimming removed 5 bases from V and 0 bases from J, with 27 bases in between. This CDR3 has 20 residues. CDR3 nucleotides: TGTGCCAGCAGCGATAAAATAGGTAATAGTACGGCATCCAGCACAGATACGCAGTATTTT. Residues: CASSDKIGNSTASSTDTQYF.

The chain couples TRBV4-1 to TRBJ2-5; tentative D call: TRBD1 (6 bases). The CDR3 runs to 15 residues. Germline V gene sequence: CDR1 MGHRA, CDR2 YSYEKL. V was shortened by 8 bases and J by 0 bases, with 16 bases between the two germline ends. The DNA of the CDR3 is TGCGCCAGCGGAGACTTAGGGGGAGACCAAGAGACCCAGTACTTC. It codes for CASGDLGGDQETQYF.

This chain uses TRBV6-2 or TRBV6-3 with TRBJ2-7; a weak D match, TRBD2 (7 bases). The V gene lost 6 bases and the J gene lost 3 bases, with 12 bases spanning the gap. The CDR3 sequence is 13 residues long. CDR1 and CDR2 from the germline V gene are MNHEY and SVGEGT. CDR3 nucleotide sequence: TGTGCCAGCAGGGCGGGGGCCTTCTACGAGCAGTACGTC. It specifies CASRAGAFYEQYV.

CDR3 in amino acids: CASSFGLAGDQETQYF. CDR3 sequence (DNA): TGTGCCAGCAGTTTCGGGCTAGCGGGGGACCAAGAGACCCAGTACTTC. V is TRBV28 and J is TRBJ2-5; the match to TRBD2 covers 10 bases. The V and J ends lost 3 bases and 0 bases, in that order; junction bases with no gene match: 4. CDR1 and CDR2 from the germline V gene are MDHEN and SYDVKM. The CDR3 runs to 16 residues.

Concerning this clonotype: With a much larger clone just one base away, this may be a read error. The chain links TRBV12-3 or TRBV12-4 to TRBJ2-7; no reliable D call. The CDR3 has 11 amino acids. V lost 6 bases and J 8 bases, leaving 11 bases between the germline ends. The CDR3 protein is CASSHGYKQYF. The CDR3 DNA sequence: TGTGCCAGCAGCCATGGTTACAAGCAGTACTTC.

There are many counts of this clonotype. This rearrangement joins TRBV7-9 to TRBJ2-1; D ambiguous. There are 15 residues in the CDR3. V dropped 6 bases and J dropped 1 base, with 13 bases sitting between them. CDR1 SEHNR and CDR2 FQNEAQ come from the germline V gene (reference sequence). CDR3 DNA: TGTGCCAGCAGACATGGGGATGGGTCCTACAATGAGCAGTTCTTC. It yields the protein CASRHGDGSYNEQFF.

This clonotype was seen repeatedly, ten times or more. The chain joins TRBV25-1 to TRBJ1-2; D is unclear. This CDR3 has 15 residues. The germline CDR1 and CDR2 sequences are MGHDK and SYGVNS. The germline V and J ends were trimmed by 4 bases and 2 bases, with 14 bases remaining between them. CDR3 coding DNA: TGTGCCAGCAGTGGAGTGAGGGTTCGGAACTATGGCTACACCTTC. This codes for CASSGVRVRNYGYTF.

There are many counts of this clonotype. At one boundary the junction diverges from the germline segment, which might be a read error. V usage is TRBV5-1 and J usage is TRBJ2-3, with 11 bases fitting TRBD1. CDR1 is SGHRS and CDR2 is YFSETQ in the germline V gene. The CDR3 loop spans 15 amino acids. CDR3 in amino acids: CASSPGTGGLDTQYF. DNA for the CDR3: TGTGCCAGCAGCCCCGGGACAGGGGGTTTAGATACGCAGTATTTT.

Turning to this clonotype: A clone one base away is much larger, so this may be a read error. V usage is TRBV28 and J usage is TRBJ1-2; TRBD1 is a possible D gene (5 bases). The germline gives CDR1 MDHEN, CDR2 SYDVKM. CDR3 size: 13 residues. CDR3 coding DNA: TGTGTCAGCGTTGGGGACGGGAACTATGGCTACACCTTC. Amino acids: CVSVGDGNYGYTF.

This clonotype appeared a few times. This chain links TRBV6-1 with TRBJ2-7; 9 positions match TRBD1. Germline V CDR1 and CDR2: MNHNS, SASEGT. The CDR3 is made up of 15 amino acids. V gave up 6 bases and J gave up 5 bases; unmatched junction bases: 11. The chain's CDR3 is CASRDPTGGTHEQYF. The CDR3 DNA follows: TGTGCCAGCAGGGACCCGACAGGGGGTACCCACGAGCAGTACTTC.

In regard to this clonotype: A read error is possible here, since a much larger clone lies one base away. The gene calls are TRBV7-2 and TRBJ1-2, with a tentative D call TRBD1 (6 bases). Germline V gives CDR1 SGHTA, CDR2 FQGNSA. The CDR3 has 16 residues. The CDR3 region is CVSSISGDTTNYGYTF. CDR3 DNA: TGTGTCAGCAGCATTTCGGGGGACACCACTAACTATGGCTACACCTTC.

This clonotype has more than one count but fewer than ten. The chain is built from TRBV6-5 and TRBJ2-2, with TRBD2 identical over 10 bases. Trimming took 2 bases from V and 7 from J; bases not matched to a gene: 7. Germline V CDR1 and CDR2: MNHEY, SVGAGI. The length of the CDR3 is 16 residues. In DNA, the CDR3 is TGTGCCAGCAGTTACATACTAGCGGGGTCCGGCGGGGAGCTGTTTTTT. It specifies CASSYILAGSGGELFF.